What follows describes a single TCR beta chain. The entry originates in a study of blood T cell repertoires in COVID-19. Study-level information: Whether acute or convalescent, the COVID-19 samples came from the United States, Italy and Spain. PBMCs, B-cell-depleted T cells, or T cells were the source of the cDNA or gDNA that made up the material.

In the original processing: Cell counts per sample came from amplifying reference gene primers. Measured with immunoSEQ multiplex PCR; TCRdb has only the in-frame clones, and not every one. That table supplies the V and J calls and clone size; D and trimming were determined from the DNA. The table shows 300,000 to 450,000 clones, with 85% occurring only once. CDR3 length: 15 amino acids. The germline gives CDR1 SGDLS, CDR2 YYNGEE. V was clipped by 0 bases and J by 7 bases, with 16 bases between them. The specimen sequenced was peripheral blood. This clonotype was sampled from a woman between 18 and 29 years old with acute or convalescent COVID-19. V is TRBV9 and J is TRBJ1-2, with D maybe TRBD1 (6 bases). CDR3 bases: TGTGCCAGCAGCGTAGAGGGGGGGGCGGAATCTGGCTACACCTTC. The encoded protein is CASSVEGGAESGYTF.